What follows describes a single TCR beta chain. Per the germline V gene, CDR1 is MNHEY and CDR2 is SMNVEV (reference sequence). CDR3 length equals 14 residues. Trimming shortened V by 6 bases and J by 9 bases, and 18 bases separated the two germline ends. The method was immunoSEQ multiplex PCR; TCRdb's version includes in-frame clones alone and lacks a portion of them. This sample has roughly 120,000 clones; around 85% occur once, and the top ten carry about 4.3%. These data originate in a study of cytomegalovirus exposure and HLA in healthy donors. Source material: PBMCs. The chain employs TRBV27 and TRBJ2-1; no clear D. The clonotype originates from a man younger than 30 in good health and CMV-seropositive. CDR3 amino acids: CASRLSKISSEQFF. DNA for the CDR3: TGTGCCAGCAGACTCTCTAAAATTTCAAGTGAGCAGTTCTTC.